This T cell receptor beta chain was sequenced for a study of blood T cell repertoires in COVID-19. Turning to the study itself: Whether acute or convalescent, the COVID-19 samples came from the United States, Italy and Spain.

Sequencing used immunoSEQ multiplex PCR; TCRdb keeps in-frame clones, though not all of them. The repertoire holds about 44,000 clones, with 82% as singletons. The V gene lost 2 bases and the J gene lost 7 bases, with 14 bases spanning the gap. This CDR3 has 14 residues. From germline, CDR1 is SGHTA and CDR2 FQGNSA. The sequence derives from a woman aged 70-85 years with acute or convalescent COVID-19. Sequenced sample: peripheral blood. The rearrangement joins TRBV7-2 to TRBJ1-1; D not resolved. The CDR3 region has the DNA TGTGCCAGCAGCTTACGCGGGGTCTCCCATGAAGCTTTCTTT. Its translation is CASSLRGVSHEAFF.